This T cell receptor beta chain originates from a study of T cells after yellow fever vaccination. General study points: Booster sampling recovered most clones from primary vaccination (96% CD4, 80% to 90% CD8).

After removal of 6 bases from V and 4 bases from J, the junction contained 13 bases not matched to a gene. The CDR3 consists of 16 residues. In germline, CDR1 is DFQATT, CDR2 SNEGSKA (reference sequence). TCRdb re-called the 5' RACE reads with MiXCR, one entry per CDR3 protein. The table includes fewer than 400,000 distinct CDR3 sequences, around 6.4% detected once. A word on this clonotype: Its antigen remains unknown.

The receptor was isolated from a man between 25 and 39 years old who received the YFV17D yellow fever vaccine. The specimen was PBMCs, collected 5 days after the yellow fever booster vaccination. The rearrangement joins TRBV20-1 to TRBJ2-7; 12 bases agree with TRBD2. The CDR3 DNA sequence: TGCAGTGCCAAATCCGGGACTAGCGGGCCCGGGTACGAGCAGTACTTC. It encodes CSAKSGTSGPGYEQYF.